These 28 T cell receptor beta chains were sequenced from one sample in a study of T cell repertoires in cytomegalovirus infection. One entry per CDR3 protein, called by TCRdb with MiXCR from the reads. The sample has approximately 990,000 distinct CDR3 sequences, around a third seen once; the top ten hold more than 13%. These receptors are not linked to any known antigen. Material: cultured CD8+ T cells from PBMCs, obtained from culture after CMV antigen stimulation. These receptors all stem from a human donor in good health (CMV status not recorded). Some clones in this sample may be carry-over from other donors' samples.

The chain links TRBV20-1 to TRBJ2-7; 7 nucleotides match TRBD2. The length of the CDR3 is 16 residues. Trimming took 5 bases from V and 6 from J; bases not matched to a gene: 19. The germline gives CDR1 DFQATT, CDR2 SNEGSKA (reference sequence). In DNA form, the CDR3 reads TGCAGTGCTGAGGCTCTGAGAGCGGGACTCGGTGGCGAGCAGTACTTC. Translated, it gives CSAEALRAGLGGEQYF.

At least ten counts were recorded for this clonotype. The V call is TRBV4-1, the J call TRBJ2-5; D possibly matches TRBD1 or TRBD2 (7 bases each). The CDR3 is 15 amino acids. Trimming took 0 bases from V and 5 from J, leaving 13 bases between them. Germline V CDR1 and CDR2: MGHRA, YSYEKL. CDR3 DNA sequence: TGCGCCAGCAGCCAAGAGGGCAGGGGGGGGGAGACCCAGTACTTC. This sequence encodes CASSQEGRGGETQYF.

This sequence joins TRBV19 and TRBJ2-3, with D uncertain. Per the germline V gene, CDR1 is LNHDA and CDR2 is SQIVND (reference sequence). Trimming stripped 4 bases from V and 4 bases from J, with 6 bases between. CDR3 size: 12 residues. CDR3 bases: TGTGCCAGTAGTACCTTCCCAGATACGCAGTATTTT. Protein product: CASSTFPDTQYF. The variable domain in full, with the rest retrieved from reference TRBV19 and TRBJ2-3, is DGGITQSPKYLFRKEGQNVTLSCEQNLNHDAMYWYRQDPGQGLRLIYYSQIVNDFQKGDIAEGYSVSREKKESFPLTVTSAQKNPTAFYLCASSTFPDTQYFGPGTRLTVL.

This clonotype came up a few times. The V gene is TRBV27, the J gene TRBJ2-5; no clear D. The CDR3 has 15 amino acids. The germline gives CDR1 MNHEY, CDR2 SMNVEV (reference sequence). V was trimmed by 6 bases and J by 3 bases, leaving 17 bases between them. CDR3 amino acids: CASSPAVGSKETQYF. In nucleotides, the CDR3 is TGTGCCAGCAGCCCGGCGGTCGGCTCGAAAGAGACCCAGTACTTC.

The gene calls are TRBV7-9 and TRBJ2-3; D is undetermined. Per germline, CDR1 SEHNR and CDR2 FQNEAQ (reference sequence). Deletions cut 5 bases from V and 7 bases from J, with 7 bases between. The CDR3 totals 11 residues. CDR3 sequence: CASSPSYTQYF. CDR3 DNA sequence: TGTGCCAGCAGCCCCTCCTATACGCAGTATTTT.

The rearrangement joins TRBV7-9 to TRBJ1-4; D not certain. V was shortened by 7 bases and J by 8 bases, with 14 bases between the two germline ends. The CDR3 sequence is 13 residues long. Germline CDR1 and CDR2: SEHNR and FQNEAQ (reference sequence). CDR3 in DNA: TGTGCCAGCATCCCCCACCCCGGGGAAAAACTGTTTTTT. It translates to CASIPHPGEKLFF.

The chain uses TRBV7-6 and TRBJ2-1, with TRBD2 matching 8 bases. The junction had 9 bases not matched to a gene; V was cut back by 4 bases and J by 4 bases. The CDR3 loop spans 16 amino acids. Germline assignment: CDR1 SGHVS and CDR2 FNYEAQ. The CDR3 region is CASSSVAGNLYNEQFF. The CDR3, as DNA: TGTGCCAGCAGCTCGGTAGCGGGGAACTTATACAATGAGCAGTTCTTC.

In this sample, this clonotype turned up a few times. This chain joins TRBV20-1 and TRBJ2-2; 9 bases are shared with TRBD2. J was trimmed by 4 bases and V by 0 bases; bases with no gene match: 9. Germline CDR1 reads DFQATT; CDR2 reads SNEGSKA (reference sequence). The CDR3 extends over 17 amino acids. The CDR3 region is CSAREGASGVLTGELFF. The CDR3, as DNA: TGCAGTGCTAGAGAGGGAGCTAGCGGGGTCCTCACCGGGGAGCTGTTTTTT.

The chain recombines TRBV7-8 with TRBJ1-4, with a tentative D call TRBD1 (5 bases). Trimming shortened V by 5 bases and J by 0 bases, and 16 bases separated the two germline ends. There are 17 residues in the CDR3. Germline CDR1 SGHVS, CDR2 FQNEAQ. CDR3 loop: CASSPEGALATNEKLFF. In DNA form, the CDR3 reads TGTGCCAGCAGCCCCGAAGGGGCCCTTGCAACTAATGAAAAACTGTTTTTT.

The CDR3 here is CASSLETVREKLFF. CDR3 DNA: TGTGCCAGCAGTCTTGAGACAGTGCGTGAAAAACTGTTTTTT. The genes are TRBV12-3 or TRBV12-4 and TRBJ1-4, with D maybe TRBD1 (5 bases). This CDR3 contains 14 residues. Trimming took off 5 bases at V and 7 bases at J, with 14 bases between the two ends.

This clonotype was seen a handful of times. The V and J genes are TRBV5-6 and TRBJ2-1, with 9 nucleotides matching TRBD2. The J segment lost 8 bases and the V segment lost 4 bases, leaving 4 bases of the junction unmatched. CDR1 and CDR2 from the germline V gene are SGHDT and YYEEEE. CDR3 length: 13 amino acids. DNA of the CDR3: TGTGCCAGCAGCGCCGGGACTAGCTATGAGCAGTTCTTC. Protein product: CASSAGTSYEQFF.

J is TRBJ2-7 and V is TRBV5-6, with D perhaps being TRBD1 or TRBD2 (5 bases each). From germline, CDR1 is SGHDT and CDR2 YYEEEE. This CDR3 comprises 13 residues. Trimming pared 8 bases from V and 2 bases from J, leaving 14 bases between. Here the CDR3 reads CASGAGRTYEQYV. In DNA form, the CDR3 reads TGTGCCAGTGGGGCAGGGAGAACCTACGAGCAGTACGTC.

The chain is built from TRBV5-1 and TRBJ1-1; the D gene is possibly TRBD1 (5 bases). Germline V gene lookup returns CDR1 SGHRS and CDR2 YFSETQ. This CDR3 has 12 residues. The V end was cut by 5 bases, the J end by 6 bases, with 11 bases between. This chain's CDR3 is CASRGGGAEAFF. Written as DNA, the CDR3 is TGCGCCAGCAGGGGGGGAGGGGCTGAAGCTTTCTTT.

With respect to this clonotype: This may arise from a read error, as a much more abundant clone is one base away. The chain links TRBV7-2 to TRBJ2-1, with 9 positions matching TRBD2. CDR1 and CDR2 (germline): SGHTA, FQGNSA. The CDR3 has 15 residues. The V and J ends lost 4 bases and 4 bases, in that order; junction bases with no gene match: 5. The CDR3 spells CTSSSPSGAYNEQFF. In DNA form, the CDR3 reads TGTACCAGCAGCTCCCCTAGCGGGGCTTACAATGAGCAGTTCTTC.

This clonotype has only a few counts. CDR3 protein: CASSQSHRGNSYNEQFF. In DNA, the CDR3 is TGCGCCAGCAGTCAATCTCACAGGGGGAACTCCTACAATGAGCAGTTCTTC. V usage is TRBV23-1 and J usage is TRBJ2-1, with 8 bases matching TRBD1. TRBV23-1 is labeled an ORF, and its function is uncertain. The CDR3 covers 17 residues. With V trimmed by 0 bases and J by 0 bases, 4 bases remained unmatched.

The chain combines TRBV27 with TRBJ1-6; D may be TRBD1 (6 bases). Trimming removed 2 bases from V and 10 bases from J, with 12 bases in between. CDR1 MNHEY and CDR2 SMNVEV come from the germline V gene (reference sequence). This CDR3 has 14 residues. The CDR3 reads CASSLGQMGSPLHF. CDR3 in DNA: TGTGCCAGCAGTTTAGGACAGATGGGATCACCCCTCCACTTT.

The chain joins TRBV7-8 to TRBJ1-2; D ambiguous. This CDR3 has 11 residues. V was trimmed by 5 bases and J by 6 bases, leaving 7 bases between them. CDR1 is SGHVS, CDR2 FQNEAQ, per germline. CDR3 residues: CASSGDDGYTF. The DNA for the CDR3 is TGTGCCAGCAGCGGAGACGATGGCTACACCTTC.

Written as DNA, the CDR3 is TGTGCCAGCAGTTACTCGGGGGGAGGGGGCAACCAAGAGACCCAGTACTTC. It yields the protein CASSYSGGGGNQETQYF. V is TRBV6-6 and J is TRBJ2-5; either TRBD1 or TRBD2 may supply D (7 bases each). V lost 0 bases and J lost 0, with 14 bases in between. The CDR3 sequence is 17 residues long. CDR1 MNHNY and CDR2 SVGAGI come from the germline V gene (reference sequence).

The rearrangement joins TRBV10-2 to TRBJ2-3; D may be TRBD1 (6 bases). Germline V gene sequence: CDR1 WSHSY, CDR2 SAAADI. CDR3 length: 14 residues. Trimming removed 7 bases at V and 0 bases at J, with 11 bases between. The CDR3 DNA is TGCGCCAGCACAGGGGCACTCAGCACAGATACGCAGTATTTT. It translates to CASTGALSTDTQYF.

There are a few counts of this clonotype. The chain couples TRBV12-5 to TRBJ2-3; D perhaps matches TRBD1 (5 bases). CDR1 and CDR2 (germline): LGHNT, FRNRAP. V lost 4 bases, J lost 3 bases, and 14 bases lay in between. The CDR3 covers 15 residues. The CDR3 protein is CASGSTGQGTDTQYF. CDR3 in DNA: TGTGCTAGTGGTTCCACAGGCCAGGGAACAGATACGCAGTATTTT.

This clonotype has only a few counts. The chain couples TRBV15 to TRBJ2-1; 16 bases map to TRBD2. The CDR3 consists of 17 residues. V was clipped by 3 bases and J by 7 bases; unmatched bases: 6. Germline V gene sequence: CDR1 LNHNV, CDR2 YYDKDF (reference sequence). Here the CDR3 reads CATSRGLAGGPGNEQFF. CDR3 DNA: TGTGCCACCAGCAGGGGACTAGCGGGGGGGCCTGGGAATGAGCAGTTCTTC.

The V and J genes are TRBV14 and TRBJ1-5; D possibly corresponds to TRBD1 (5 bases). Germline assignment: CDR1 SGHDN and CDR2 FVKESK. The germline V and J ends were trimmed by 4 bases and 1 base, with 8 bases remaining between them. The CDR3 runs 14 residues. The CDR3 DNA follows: TGTGCCAGCAGCCGTCCAGGGAGCAATCAGCCCCAGCATTTT. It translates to CASSRPGSNQPQHF.

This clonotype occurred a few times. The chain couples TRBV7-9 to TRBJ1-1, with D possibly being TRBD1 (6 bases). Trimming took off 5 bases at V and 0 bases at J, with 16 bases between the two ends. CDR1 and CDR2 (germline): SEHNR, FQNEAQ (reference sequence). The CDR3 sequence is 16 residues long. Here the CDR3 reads CASSQWTAYLNTEAFF. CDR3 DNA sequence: TGTGCCAGCAGCCAGTGGACAGCCTACCTGAACACTGAAGCTTTCTTT.

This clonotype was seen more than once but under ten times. The CDR3 DNA is TGCAGTGCTAGAGTAACGGGGATGGGGATCACTGAAGCTTTCTTT. Protein: CSARVTGMGITEAFF. This rearrangement joins TRBV20-1 to TRBJ1-1; D ambiguous. The CDR3 length is 15 residues. V dropped 1 base and J dropped 4 bases, with 16 bases sitting between them. Germline CDR1 reads DFQATT; CDR2 reads SNEGSKA (reference sequence).

The CDR3 DNA sequence: TGTGCCAGCAGCCCCCTGTTCAGCGGGGGCTCCTACGAGCAGTACTTC. It translates to CASSPLFSGGSYEQYF. The gene calls are TRBV6-6 and TRBJ2-7; 8 nucleotides agree with TRBD2. The CDR3 contains 16 residues. Losses at the gene ends were 6 bases for V and 0 bases for J; bases not matched to a gene: 10. Looked up from germline, CDR1 is MNHNY and CDR2 is SVGAGI (reference sequence).

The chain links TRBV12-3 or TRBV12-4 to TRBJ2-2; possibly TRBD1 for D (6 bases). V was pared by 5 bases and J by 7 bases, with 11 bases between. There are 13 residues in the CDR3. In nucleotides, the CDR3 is TGTGCCAGCAGTGGACAGAGGGTCGGGGAGCTGTTTTTT. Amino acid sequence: CASSGQRVGELFF.

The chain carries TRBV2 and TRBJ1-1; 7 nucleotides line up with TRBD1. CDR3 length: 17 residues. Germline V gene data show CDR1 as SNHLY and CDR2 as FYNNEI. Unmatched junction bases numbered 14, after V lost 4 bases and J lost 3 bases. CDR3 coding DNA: TGTGCCAGCAGTGCCGAACTTGGACAGGTGGAAGACACTGAAGCTTTCTTT. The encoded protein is CASSAELGQVEDTEAFF.

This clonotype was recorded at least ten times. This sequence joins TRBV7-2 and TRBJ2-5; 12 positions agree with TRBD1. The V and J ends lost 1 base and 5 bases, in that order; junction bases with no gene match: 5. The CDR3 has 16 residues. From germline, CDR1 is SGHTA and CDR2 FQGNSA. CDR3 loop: CASSLGDRGRGETQYF. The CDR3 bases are TGTGCCAGCAGCTTAGGGGACAGGGGGCGTGGGGAGACCCAGTACTTC.